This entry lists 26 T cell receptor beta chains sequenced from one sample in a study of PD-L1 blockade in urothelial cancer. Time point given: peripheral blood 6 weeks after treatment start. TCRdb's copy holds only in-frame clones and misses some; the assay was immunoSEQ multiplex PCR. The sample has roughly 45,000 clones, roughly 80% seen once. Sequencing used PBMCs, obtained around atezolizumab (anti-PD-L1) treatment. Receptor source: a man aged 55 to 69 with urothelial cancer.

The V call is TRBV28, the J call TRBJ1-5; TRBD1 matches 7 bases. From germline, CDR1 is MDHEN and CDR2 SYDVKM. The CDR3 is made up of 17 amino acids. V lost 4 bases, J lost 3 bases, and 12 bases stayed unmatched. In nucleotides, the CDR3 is TGTGCCAGCAGTTACCCGGAGGGGGCTTTGGACAATCAGCCCCAGCATTTT. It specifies CASSYPEGALDNQPQHF.

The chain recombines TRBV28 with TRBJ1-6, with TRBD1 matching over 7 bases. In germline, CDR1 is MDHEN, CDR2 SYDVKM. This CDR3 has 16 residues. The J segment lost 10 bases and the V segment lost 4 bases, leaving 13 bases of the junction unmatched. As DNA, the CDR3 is TGTGCCAGCAGTTCAATGACAGGGAGACTAGGATCACCCCTCCACTTT. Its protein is CASSSMTGRLGSPLHF.

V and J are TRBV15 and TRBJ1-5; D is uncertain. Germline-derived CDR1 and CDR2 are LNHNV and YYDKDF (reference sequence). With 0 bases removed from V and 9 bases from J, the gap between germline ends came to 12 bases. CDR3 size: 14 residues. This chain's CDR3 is CATSRDSTLWPQHF. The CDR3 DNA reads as TGTGCCACCAGCAGAGATTCAACCCTATGGCCCCAGCATTTT. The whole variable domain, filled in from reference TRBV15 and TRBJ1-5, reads DAMVIQNPRYQVTQFGKPVTLSCSQTLNHNVMYWYQQKSSQAPKLLFHYYDKDFNNEADTPDNFQSRRPNTSFCFLDIRSPGLGDTAMYLCATSRDSTLWPQHFGDGTRLSIL.

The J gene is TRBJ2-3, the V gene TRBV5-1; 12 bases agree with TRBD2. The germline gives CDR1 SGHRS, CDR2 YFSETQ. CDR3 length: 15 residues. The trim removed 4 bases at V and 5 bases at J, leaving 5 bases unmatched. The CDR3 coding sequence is TGCGCCAGCAGCGCACCGGGACTAGCGGGAGATACGCAGTATTTT. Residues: CASSAPGLAGDTQYF.

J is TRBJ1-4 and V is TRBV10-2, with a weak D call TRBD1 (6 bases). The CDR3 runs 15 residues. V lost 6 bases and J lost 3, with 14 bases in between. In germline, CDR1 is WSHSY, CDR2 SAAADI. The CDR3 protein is CASSLTGLPNEKLFF. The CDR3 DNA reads TGCGCCAGCAGCTTAACAGGGCTGCCTAATGAAAAACTGTTTTTT.

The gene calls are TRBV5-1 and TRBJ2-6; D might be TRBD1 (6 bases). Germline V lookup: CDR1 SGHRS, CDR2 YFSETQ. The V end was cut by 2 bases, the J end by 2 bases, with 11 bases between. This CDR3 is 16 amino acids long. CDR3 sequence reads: CASSLQGPAGANVLTF. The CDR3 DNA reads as TGCGCCAGCAGCTTACAGGGCCCGGCTGGGGCCAACGTCCTGACTTTC.

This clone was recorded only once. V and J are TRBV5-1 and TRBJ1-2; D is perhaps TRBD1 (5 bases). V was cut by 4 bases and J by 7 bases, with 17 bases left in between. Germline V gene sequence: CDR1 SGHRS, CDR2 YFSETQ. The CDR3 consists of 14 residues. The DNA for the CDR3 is TGCGCCAGCAGCCCGACAGTCGCGGAGGGTGGCTACACCTTC. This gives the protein CASSPTVAEGGYTF. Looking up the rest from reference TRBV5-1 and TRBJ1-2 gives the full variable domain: KAGVTQTPRYLIKTRGQQVTLSCSPISGHRSVSWYQQTPGQGLQFLFEYFSETQRNKGNFPGRFSGRQFSNSRSEMNVSTLELGDSALYLCASSPTVAEGGYTFGSGTRLTVV.

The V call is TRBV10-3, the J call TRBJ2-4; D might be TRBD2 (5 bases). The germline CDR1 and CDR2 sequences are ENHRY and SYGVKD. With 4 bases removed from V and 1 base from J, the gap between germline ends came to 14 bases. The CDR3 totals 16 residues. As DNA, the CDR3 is TGTGCCATCAGTGGGGGAGCTACTGTTGCCAAAAACATTCAGTACTTC. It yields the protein CAISGGATVAKNIQYF.

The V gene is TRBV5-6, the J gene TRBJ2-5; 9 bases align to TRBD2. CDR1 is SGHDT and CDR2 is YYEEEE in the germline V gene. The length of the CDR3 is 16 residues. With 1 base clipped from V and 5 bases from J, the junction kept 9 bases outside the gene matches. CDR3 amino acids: CASSLFQAGGAETQYF. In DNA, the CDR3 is TGTGCCAGCAGCTTGTTTCAGGCGGGGGGGGCGGAGACCCAGTACTTC.

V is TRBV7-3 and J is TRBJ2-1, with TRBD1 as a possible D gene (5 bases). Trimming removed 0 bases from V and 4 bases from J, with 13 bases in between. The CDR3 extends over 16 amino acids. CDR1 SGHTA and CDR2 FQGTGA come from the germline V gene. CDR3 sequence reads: CASSLTGGAGYNEQFF. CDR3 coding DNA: TGTGCCAGCAGCTTAACGGGTGGGGCTGGATACAATGAGCAGTTCTTC.

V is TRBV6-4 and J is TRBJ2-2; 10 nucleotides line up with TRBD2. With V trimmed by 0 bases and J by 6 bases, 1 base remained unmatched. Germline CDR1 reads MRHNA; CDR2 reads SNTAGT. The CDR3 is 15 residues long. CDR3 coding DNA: TGTGCCAGCAGTGACTCAGCGGGGGGGCCCGGGGAGCTGTTTTTT. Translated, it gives CASSDSAGGPGELFF.

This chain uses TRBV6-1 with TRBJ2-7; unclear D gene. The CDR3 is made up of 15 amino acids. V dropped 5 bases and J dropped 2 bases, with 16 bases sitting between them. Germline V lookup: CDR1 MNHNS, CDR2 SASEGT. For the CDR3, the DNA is TGTGCCAGCAGTCCCCGGCAGGTTCCGACCTACGAGCAGTACTTC. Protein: CASSPRQVPTYEQYF.

CDR3 coding DNA: TGTGCCAGCAGCCTCATTCGACAGGGTACTCAAGAGACCCAGTACTTC. Amino acids: CASSLIRQGTQETQYF. This sequence joins TRBV14 and TRBJ2-5; TRBD1 matches 7 bases. The CDR3 totals 16 residues. Germline V CDR1 and CDR2: SGHDN, FVKESK. The trim removed 4 bases at V and 2 bases at J, leaving 10 bases unmatched.

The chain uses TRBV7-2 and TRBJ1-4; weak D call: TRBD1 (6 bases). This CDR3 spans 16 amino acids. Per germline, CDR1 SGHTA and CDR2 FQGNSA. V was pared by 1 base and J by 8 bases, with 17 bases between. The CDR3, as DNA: TGTGCCAGCAGCTTAGGAGTGGGGGCCGGATGGGAAAAACTGTTTTTT. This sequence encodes CASSLGVGAGWEKLFF.

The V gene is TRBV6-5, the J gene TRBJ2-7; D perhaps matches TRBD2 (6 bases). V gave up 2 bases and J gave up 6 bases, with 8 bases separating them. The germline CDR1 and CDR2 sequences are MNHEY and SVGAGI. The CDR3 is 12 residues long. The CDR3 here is CASSYGGSEQYF. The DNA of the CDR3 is TGTGCCAGCAGTTACGGGGGGTCCGAGCAGTACTTC.

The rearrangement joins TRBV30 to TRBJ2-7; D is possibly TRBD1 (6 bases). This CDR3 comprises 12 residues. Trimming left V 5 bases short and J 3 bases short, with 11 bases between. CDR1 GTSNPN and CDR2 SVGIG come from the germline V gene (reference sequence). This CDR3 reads CAWGRTDYEQYF. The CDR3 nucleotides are TGTGCCTGGGGACGGACAGACTACGAGCAGTACTTC.

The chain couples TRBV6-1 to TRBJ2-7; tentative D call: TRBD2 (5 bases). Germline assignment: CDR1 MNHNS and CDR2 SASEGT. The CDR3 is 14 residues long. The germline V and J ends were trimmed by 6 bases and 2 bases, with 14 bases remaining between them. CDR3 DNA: TGTGCCAGCAGGCCCCGTGGGAGAGCCTACGAGCAGTACTTC. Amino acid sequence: CASRPRGRAYEQYF.

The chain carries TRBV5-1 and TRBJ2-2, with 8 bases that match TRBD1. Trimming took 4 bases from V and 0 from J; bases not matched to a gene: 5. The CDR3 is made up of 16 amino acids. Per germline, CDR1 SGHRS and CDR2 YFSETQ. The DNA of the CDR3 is TGCGCCAGCAGCCCCTGGACAGGGACGAACACCGGGGAGCTGTTTTTT. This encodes CASSPWTGTNTGELFF.

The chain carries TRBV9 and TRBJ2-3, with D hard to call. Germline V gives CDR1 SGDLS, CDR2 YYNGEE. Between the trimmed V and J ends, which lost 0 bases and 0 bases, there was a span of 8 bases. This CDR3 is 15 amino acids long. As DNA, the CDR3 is TGTGCCAGCAGCGTAGCCCCACTAAGCACAGATACGCAGTATTTT. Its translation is CASSVAPLSTDTQYF.

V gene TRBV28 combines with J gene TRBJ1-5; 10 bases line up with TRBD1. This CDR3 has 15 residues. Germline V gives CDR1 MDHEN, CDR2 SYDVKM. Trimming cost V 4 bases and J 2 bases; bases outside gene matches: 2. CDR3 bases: TGTGCCAGCAGTTGGGACAGGGGACGCAATCAGCCCCAGCATTTT. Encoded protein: CASSWDRGRNQPQHF.

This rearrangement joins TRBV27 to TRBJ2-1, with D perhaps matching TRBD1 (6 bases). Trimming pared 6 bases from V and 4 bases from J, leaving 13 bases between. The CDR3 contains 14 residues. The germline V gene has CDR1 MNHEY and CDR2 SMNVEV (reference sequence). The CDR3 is CASSHRTDYNEQFF. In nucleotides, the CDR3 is TGTGCCAGCAGCCACCGGACAGATTACAATGAGCAGTTCTTC.

CDR3 residues: CASSDAGYQETQYF. CDR3 nucleotide sequence: TGTGCCAGCAGTGACGCGGGATACCAAGAGACCCAGTACTTC. The chain is built from TRBV6-1 and TRBJ2-5; tentative D call: TRBD2 (6 bases). V was clipped by 3 bases and J by 0 bases, with 8 bases between them. The germline V gene encodes CDR1 MNHNS and CDR2 SASEGT. There are 14 residues in the CDR3.

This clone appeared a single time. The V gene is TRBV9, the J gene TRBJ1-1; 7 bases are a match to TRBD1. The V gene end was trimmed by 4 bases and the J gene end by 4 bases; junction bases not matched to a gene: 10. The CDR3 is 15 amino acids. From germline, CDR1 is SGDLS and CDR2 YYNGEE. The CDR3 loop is CASSMWTGSLTEAFF. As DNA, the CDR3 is TGTGCCAGCAGCATGTGGACAGGCAGCCTCACTGAAGCTTTCTTT. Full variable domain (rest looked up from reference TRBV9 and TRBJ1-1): DSGVTQTPKHLITATGQRVTLRCSPRSGDLSVYWYQQSLDQGLQFLIQYYNGEERAKGNILERFSAQQFPDLHSELNLSSLELGDSALYFCASSMWTGSLTEAFFGQGTRLTVV.

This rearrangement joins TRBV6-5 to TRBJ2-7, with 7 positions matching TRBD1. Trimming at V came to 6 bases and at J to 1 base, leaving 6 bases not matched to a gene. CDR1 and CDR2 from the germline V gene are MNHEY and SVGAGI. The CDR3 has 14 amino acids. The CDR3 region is CASSPRGLSYEQYF. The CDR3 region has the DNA TGTGCCAGCAGCCCCAGGGGGTTATCCTACGAGCAGTACTTC.

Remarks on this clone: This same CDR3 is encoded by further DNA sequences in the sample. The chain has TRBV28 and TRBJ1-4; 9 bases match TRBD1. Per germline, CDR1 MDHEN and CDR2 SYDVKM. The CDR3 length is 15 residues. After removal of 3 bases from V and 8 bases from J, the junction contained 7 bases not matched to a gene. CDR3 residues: CASSFGDRGREKLFF. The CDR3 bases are TGTGCCAGCAGTTTTGGAGACAGGGGGAGGGAAAAACTGTTTTTT.

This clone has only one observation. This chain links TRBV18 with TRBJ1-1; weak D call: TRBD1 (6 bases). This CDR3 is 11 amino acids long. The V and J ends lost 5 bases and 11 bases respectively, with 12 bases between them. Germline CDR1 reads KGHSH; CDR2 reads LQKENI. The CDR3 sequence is CASSTGSGAFF. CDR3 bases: TGTGCCAGCTCAACAGGGAGTGGGGCTTTCTTT. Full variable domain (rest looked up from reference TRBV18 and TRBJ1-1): NAGVMQNPRHLVRRRGQEARLRCSPMKGHSHVYWYRQLPEEGLKFMVYLQKENIIDESGMPKERFSAEFPKEGPSILRIQQVVRGDSAAYFCASSTGSGAFFGQGTRLTVV.